The T cell receptor (beta chain) described here comes from a study of T cell responses to AZD1222 COVID-19 vaccine. Study-wide context: Second-dose timings of about 4 or about 12 weeks were pooled.

V shed 1 base and J shed 6 bases, with 13 bases lying between them. Germline V gene data show CDR1 as LNHDA and CDR2 as SQIVND (reference sequence). The CDR3 length is 15 residues. Measured with immunoSEQ multiplex PCR; TCRdb has only the in-frame clones, and not every one. Of 99,000 or so clones in the sample, 75% to 90% were seen once. Source: peripheral blood, taken on day 0 of AZD1222 vaccination. The receptor was isolated from an adult in good health. V is TRBV19 and J is TRBJ1-5; D is possibly TRBD1 (6 bases). DNA of the CDR3: TGTGCCAGTAGTATAGGAACAGGGAGGACTCAGCCCCAGCATTTT. This gives the protein CASSIGTGRTQPQHF.